The present T cell receptor (beta chain) was sequenced within a study of OX40 agonist ivuxolimab in advanced cancers. The wider study: The mean age was about 57 years, ranging from about 23 to 79, with 80% to 85% of participants male.

The CDR3 runs to 14 residues. V shed 4 bases and J 7 bases; nucleotides not matched to a gene: 6. Germline V gene sequence: CDR1 SGHTA, CDR2 FQGTGA. Concerning this clone itself: Its antigen is unidentified.

Overall study findings and caveats: Partial responders at 0.1-3.0 mg/kg showed near-lowest clonal expansion.

Sequencing used immunoSEQ multiplex PCR; TCRdb keeps in-frame clones, though not all of them. The sample contains fewer than 85,000 clones, approximately 90% of which appear only once. The clonotype originates from an adult with an advanced solid tumor such as melanoma, head and neck, liver or kidney cancer. This chain joins TRBV7-3 and TRBJ2-1; 8 positions agree with TRBD2. The sequenced sample was CD4+ or CD8+ T cells sorted from blood, obtained in a trial of the OX40 agonist ivuxolimab. This chain's CDR3 is CASSSAGGRNEQFF. DNA of the CDR3: TGTGCCAGCAGCTCCGCTGGCGGGAGGAATGAGCAGTTCTTC. Using reference TRBV7-3 and TRBJ2-1 for the parts outside the CDR3, the full variable domain is GAGVSQTPSNKVTEKGKYVELRCDPISGHTALYWYRQSLGQGPEFLIYFQGTGAADDSGLPNDRFFAVRPEGSVSTLKIQRTERGDSAVYLCASSSAGGRNEQFFGPGTRLTVL.